The rows below give T cell receptor beta chains drawn from one sample of a study of T cell clones after liver transplantation. Using immunoSEQ multiplex PCR, the repertoire was profiled, and TCRdb retains in-frame clones only, with some absent. Here the sample table reports approximately 54 clones. Their cognate antigens are unknown. What was sequenced was CD4+ T cells from cultured PBMCs. Receptors originate from a human patient who received a liver transplant. Some T cells may be transferred from the graft donor. CDR3s include the opening cysteine and the closing phenylalanine or tryptophan. Fields, in order: V gene, clone size, J gene, D gene, CDR3 protein, CDR3 DNA. A D gene is named only where the DNA matches it firmly. The size of a clone is reported for some rows only, either as once, few or many, or as a class for expanded clones.

V gene: TRBV13; clone size: .; J gene: TRBJ2-1; D gene: TRBD2; CDR3 protein: CASSGGLAGEQFF; CDR3 DNA: TGTGCCAGCAGCGGGGGACTAGCCGGTGAGCAGTTCTTC
V gene: TRBV15; clone size: .; J gene: TRBJ2-3; D gene: TRBD1; CDR3 protein: CATGRDLRTGGSSRTQYF; CDR3 DNA: TGTGCCACCGGCAGAGATCTAAGGACAGGGGGTTCCTCTCGTACGCAGTATTTT
V gene: TRBV10-3; clone size: .; J gene: TRBJ1-1; D gene: TRBD1; CDR3 protein: CAISDPRQGNTEAFF; CDR3 DNA: TGTGCCATCAGTGACCCCAGACAGGGGAACACTGAAGCTTTCTTT
V gene: TRBV28; clone size: .; J gene: TRBJ1-4; D gene: .; CDR3 protein: CASSLLGGGDQGEKLFF; CDR3 DNA: TGTGCCAGCAGTTTATTGGGGGGCGGAGATCAGGGTGAAAAACTGTTTTTT
V gene: TRBV18; clone size: .; J gene: TRBJ2-7; D gene: .; CDR3 protein: CASSMGTATLGSYEQYF; CDR3 DNA: TGTGCCAGCTCAATGGGGACTGCAACTCTAGGGTCCTACGAGCAGTACTTC
V gene: TRBV7-9; clone size: few; J gene: TRBJ1-2; D gene: .; CDR3 protein: CASSLEEGHGYTF; CDR3 DNA: TGTGCCAGCAGCTTAGAGGAGGGTCATGGCTACACCTTC
V gene: TRBV19; clone size: .; J gene: TRBJ1-5; D gene: .; CDR3 protein: CASSRTGSNQPQHF; CDR3 DNA: TGTGCCAGTAGTCGGACCGGAAGCAATCAGCCCCAGCATTTT
V gene: TRBV10-1; clone size: few; J gene: TRBJ1-5; D gene: .; CDR3 protein: CASSFGEGGRALSNQPQHF; CDR3 DNA: .
V gene: TRBV29-1; clone size: .; J gene: TRBJ1-5; D gene: .; CDR3 protein: CSVASRNSNQPQHF; CDR3 DNA: TGCAGCGTGGCTTCCCGCAATAGCAATCAGCCCCAGCATTTT
V gene: TRBV29-1; clone size: .; J gene: TRBJ1-1; D gene: .; CDR3 protein: CSARRRDTEAFF; CDR3 DNA: TGCAGCGCTCGACGCCGGGACACTGAAGCTTTCTTT
V gene: TRBV7-2; clone size: .; J gene: TRBJ2-3; D gene: TRBD2; CDR3 protein: CASSPLAGGPSDTQYF; CDR3 DNA: TGTGCCAGCAGCCCATTAGCGGGGGGGCCTTCCGATACGCAGTATTTT
V gene: TRBV4-2; clone size: .; J gene: TRBJ2-6; D gene: .; CDR3 protein: CASSGVARLQSRANVLTF; CDR3 DNA: TGTGCCAGCAGCGGAGTTGCCAGGTTACAAAGTCGGGCCAACGTCCTGACCTTC
V gene: TRBV19; clone size: .; J gene: TRBJ2-5; D gene: .; CDR3 protein: CASSHRTAIRGTQYF; CDR3 DNA: TGTGCCAGTAGTCACCGGACCGCCATAAGGGGGACCCAGTACTTC
V gene: TRBV6-5; clone size: .; J gene: TRBJ2-4; D gene: TRBD2; CDR3 protein: CASSYSGGDKNIQYF; CDR3 DNA: TGTGCCAGCAGTTACTCCGGGGGGGACAAAAACATTCAGTACTTC
V gene: TRBV14; clone size: .; J gene: TRBJ1-2; D gene: .; CDR3 protein: CASSCKKSGKTYGYTF; CDR3 DNA: TGTGCCAGCAGCTGTAAGAAATCTGGAAAGACCTATGGCTACACCTTC
V gene: TRBV6-5; clone size: few; J gene: TRBJ2-7; D gene: .; CDR3 protein: CASSSTDRYEQYF; CDR3 DNA: TGTGCCAGCAGTTCCACCGACCGTTACGAGCAGTACTTC
V gene: TRBV11-2; clone size: once; J gene: TRBJ2-6; D gene: .; CDR3 protein: CASSDDTQQSRANVLTF; CDR3 DNA: TGTGCCAGCAGCGATGATACGCAACAAAGTCGGGCCAACGTCCTGACTTTC
V gene: TRBV30; clone size: hyperexpanded; J gene: TRBJ1-2; D gene: .; CDR3 protein: CAWSVIGDGGYTF; CDR3 DNA: TGTGCCTGGAGTGTCATCGGTGATGGTGGCTACACCTTC
V gene: TRBV11-2; clone size: .; J gene: TRBJ2-7; D gene: TRBD1; CDR3 protein: CASSSRDRGTYEQYF; CDR3 DNA: TGTGCCAGCAGCTCCCGGGACAGGGGAACCTACGAGCAGTACTTC
V gene: TRBV5-4; clone size: .; J gene: TRBJ1-2; D gene: .; CDR3 protein: CASKLPGKTYGYTF; CDR3 DNA: TGTGCCAGCAAGTTACCAGGAAAGACCTATGGCTACACCTTC
V gene: TRBV29-1; clone size: few; J gene: TRBJ1-5; D gene: .; CDR3 protein: CSARVRDQPQHF; CDR3 DNA: TGCAGCGCTCGGGTCCGGGATCAGCCCCAGCATTTT
V gene: TRBV4-1; clone size: .; J gene: TRBJ1-5; D gene: TRBD1; CDR3 protein: CASSQEDRAGQPQHF; CDR3 DNA: TGCGCCAGCAGCCAAGAGGACAGGGCAGGGCAGCCCCAGCATTTT
V gene: TRBV19; clone size: few; J gene: TRBJ1-2; D gene: TRBD1; CDR3 protein: CASSDRGYGYTF; CDR3 DNA: TGTGCCAGTTCAGACAGGGGCTATGGCTACACCTTC
V gene: TRBV7-2; clone size: .; J gene: TRBJ2-5; D gene: .; CDR3 protein: CASSSVRGETQYF; CDR3 DNA: TGTGCCAGCAGCTCCGTTAGGGGGGAGACCCAGTACTTC